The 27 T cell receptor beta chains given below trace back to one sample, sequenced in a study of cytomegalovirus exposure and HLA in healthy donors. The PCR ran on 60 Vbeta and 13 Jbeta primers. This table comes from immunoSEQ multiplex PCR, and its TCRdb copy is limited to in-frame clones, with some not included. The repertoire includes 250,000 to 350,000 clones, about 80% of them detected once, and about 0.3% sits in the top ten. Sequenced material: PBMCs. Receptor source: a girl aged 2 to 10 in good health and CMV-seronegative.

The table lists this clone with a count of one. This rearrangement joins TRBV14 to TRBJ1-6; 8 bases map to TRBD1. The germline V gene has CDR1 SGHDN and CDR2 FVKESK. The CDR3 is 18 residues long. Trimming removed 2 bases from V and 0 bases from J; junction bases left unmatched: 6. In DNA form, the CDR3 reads TGTGCCAGCAGCCAACAGACAGGGGAGGGCTCCTATAATTCACCCCTCCACTTT. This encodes CASSQQTGEGSYNSPLHF.

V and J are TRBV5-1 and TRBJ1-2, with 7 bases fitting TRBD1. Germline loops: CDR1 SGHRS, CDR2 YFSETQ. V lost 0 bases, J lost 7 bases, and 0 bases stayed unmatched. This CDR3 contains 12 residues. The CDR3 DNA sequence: TGCGCCAGCAGCTTGGACAGGGGTGGCTACACCTTC. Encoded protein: CASSLDRGGYTF.

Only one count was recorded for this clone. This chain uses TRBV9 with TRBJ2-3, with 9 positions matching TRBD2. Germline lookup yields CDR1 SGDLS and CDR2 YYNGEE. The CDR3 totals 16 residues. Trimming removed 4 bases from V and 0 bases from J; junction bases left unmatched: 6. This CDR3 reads CASSPGTSRSTDTQYF. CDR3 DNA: TGTGCCAGCAGCCCCGGGACTAGCCGCAGCACAGATACGCAGTATTTT.

The CDR3 DNA follows: TGTGCCAGCAGGCGGACAGGGGCCAACAATCAGCCCCAGCATTTT. It yields the protein CASRRTGANNQPQHF. The genes are TRBV6-6 and TRBJ1-5; the match to TRBD1 covers 9 bases. This CDR3 has 15 residues. CDR1 is MNHNY and CDR2 is SVGAGI in the germline V gene (reference sequence). Losses at the gene ends were 6 bases for V and 3 bases for J; bases not matched to a gene: 6.

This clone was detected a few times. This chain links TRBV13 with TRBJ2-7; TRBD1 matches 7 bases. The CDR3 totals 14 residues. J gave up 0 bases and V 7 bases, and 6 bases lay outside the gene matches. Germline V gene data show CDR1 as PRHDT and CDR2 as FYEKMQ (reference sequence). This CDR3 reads CASILQGSSYEQYF. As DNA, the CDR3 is TGTGCCAGCATCCTACAGGGGTCCTCCTACGAGCAGTACTTC.

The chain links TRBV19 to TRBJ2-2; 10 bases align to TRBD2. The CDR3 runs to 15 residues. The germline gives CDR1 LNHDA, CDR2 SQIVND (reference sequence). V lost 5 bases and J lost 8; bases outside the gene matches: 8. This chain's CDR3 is CASSWLAGVTGELFF. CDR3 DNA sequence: TGTGCCAGTAGTTGGCTAGCGGGAGTAACTGGGGAGCTGTTTTTT.

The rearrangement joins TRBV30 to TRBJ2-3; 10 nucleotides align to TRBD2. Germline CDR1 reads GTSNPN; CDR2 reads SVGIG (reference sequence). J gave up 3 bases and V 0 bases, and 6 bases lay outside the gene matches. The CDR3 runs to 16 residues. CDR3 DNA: TGTGCCTGGAGTGTGGGTGTTAGCGGGAGGACAGATACGCAGTATTTT. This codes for CAWSVGVSGRTDTQYF.

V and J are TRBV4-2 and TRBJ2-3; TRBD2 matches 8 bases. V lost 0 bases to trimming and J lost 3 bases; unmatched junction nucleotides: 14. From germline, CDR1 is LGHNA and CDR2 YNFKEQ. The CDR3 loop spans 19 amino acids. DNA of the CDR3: TGTGCCAGCAGCCAAGATAAATGGGAGATTAGCGGGATAACAGATACGCAGTATTTT. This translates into CASSQDKWEISGITDTQYF.

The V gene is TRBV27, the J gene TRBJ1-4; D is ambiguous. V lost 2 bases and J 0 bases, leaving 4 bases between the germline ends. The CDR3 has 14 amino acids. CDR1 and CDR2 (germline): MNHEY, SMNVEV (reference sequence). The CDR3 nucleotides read TGTGCCAGCAGTTTAGCGCCAACTAATGAAAAACTGTTTTTT. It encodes CASSLAPTNEKLFF.

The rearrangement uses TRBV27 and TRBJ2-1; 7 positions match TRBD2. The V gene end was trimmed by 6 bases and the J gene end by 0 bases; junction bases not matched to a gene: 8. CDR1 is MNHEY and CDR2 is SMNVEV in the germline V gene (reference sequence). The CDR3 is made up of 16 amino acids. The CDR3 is CASSSSRGSSYNEQFF. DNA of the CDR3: TGTGCCAGCAGCTCATCCCGCGGGAGCTCCTACAATGAGCAGTTCTTC.

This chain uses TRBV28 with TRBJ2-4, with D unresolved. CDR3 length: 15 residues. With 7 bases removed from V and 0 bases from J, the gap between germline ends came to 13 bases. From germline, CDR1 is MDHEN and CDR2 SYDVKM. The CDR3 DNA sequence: TGTGCCAGCATTCCCTCAGGCCTAGCCAAAAACATTCAGTACTTC. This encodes CASIPSGLAKNIQYF.

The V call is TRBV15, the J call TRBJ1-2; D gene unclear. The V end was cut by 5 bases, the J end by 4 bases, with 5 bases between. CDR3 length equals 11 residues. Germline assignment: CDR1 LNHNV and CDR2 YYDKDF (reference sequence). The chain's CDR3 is CATSRGYGYTF. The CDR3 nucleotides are TGTGCCACCAGCCGGGGCTATGGCTACACCTTC.

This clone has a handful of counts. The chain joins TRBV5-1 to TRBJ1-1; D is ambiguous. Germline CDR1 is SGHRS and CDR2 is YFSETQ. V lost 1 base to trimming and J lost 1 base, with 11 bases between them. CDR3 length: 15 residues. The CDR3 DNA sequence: TGCGCCAGCAGCTTGACCGGCAGGTCGAACACTGAAGCTTTCTTT. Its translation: CASSLTGRSNTEAFF.

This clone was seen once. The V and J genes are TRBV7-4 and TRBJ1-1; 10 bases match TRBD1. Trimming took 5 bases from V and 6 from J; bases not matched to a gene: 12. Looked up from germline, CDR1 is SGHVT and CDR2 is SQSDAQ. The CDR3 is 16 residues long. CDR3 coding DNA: TGTGCCAGCAGCACGATTGACAGGGGGCTTATCGCTGAAGCTTTCTTT. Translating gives CASSTIDRGLIAEAFF. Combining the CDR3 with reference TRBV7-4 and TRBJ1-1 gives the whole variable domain GAGVSQSPRYKVAKRGRDVALRCDSISGHVTLYWYRQTLGQGSEVLTYSQSDAQRDKSGRPSGRFSAERPERSVSTLKIQRTEQGDSAVYLCASSTIDRGLIAEAFFGQGTRLTVV.

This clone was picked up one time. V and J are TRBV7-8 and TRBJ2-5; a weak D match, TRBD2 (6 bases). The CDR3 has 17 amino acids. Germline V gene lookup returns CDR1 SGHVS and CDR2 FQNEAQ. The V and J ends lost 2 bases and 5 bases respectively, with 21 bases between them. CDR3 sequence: CASSLRAQAGSGETQYF. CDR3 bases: TGTGCCAGCAGCTTAAGGGCCCAGGCGGGGTCGGGGGAGACCCAGTACTTC.

The CDR3 loop reads CASSQTGRVTEAFF. The CDR3 region has the DNA TGCGCCAGCAGCCAGACAGGGAGAGTCACTGAAGCTTTCTTT. The rearrangement uses TRBV5-1 and TRBJ1-1, with 7 bases that match TRBD1. CDR1 SGHRS and CDR2 YFSETQ come from the germline V gene. With V trimmed by 4 bases and J by 4 bases, 7 bases remained unmatched. The CDR3 sequence is 14 residues long.

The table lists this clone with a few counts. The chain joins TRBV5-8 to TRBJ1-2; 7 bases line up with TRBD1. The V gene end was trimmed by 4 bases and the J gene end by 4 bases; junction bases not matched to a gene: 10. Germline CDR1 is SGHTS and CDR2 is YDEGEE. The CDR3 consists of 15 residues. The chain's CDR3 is CASSTSGTALYGYTF. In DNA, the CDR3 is TGTGCCAGCAGCACCTCCGGGACAGCCCTCTATGGCTACACCTTC. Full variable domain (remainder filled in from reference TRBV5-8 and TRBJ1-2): EAGVTQSPTHLIKTRGQQATLRCSPISGHTSVYWYQQALGLGLQFLLWYDEGEERNRGNFPPRFSGRQFPNYSSELNVNALELEDSALYLCASSTSGTALYGYTFGSGTRLTVV.

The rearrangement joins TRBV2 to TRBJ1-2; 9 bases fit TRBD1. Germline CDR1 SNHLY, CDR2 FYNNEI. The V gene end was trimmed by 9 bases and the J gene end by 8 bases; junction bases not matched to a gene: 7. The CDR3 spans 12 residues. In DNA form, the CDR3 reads TGTGCCAGGGGGACAGGGAGTCAGGGCTACACCTTC. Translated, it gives CARGTGSQGYTF.

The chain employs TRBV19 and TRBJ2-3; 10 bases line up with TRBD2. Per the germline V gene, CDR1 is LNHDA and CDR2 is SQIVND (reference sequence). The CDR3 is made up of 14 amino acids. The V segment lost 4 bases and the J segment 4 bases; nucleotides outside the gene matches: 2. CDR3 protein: CASSSGLAADTQYF. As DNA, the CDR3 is TGTGCCAGTAGTAGCGGACTAGCGGCAGATACGCAGTATTTT.

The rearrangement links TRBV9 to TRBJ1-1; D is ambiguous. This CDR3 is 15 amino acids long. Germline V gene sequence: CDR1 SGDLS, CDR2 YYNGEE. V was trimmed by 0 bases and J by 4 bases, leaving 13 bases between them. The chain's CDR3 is CASSVGEGRGTEAFF. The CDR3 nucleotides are TGTGCCAGCAGCGTAGGAGAGGGAAGAGGCACTGAAGCTTTCTTT.

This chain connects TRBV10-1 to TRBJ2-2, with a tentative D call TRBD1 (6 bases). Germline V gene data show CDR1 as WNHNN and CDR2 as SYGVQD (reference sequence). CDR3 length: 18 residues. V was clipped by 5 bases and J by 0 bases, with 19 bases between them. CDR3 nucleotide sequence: TGCGCCAGCAGTCCCAACCTCAGGGGTAGGGCGAACACCGGGGAGCTGTTTTTT. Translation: CASSPNLRGRANTGELFF.

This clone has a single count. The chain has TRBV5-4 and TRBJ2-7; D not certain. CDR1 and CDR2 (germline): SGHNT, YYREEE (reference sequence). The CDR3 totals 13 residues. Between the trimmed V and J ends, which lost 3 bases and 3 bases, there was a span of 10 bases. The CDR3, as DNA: TGTGCCAGCAGCTCCCAAGAGAACTACGAGCAGTACTTC. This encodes CASSSQENYEQYF.

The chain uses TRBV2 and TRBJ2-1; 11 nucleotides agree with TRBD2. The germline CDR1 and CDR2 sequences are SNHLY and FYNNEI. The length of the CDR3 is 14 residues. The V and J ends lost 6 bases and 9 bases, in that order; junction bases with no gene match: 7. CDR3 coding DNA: TGTGCCAGCAGCTGGACCCTAGCGGGGGGTGAGCAGTTCTTC. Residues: CASSWTLAGGEQFF.

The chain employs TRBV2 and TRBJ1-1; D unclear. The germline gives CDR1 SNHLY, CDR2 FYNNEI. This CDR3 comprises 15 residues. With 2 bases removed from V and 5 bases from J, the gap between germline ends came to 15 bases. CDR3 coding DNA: TGTGCCAGCAGTGAACTAACCCTAGTCGGAACTGAAGCTTTCTTT. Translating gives CASSELTLVGTEAFF.

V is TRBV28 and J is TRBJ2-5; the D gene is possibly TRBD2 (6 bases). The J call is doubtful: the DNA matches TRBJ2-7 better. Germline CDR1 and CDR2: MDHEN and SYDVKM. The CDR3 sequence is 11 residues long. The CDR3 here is CAGGTNYEQYF. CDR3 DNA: TGTGCCGGAGGGACGAATTACGAGCAGTACTTC.

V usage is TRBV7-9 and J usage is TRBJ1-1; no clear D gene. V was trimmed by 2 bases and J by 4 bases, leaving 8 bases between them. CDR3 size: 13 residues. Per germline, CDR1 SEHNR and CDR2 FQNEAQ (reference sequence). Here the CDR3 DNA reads TGTGCCAGCAGCTTAACCGGAGGCACTGAAGCTTTCTTT. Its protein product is CASSLTGGTEAFF.

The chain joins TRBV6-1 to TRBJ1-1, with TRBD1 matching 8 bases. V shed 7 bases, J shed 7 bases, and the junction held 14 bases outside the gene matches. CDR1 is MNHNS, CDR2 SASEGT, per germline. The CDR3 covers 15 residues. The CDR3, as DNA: TGTGCCAGCACCCCAGGGGGCTCGTGGAAGCTTGAAGCTTTCTTT. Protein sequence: CASTPGGSWKLEAFF.